The 23 T cell receptor beta chains presented below share a single source sample, sequenced in a study of vaccination and CD4 T cells after COVID-19. Antigens for these TCRs are unknown. Oncomine TCR Beta short-read sequencing was applied to DNA from cultured CD4+ T cells. A single record per CDR3 protein comes from TCRdb applying MiXCR to the PCR reads. The table lists 6,500 to 9,000 distinct CDR3 sequences, around 65% of them singletons. Treatment noted: approximately 11-day PBMC culture with coronavirus spike peptide pools or control peptides (ViraFEST assay). Material for sequencing was CD4+ T cells from blood, cultured in vitro. The receptors were gathered from a human donor who had recovered from COVID-19.

The chain is built from TRBV12-3 or TRBV12-4 and TRBJ1-1, with unresolved D. The ends were cut back, 7 bases at V and 0 bases at J, with 9 bases in the middle. The CDR3 runs to 13 residues. The CDR3 DNA is TGTGCCAGCAAGATACAGATGAACACTGAAGCTTTCTTT. This encodes CASKIQMNTEAFF.

The rearrangement uses TRBV6-5 and TRBJ2-2; 10 nucleotides align to TRBD2. CDR1 and CDR2 from the germline V gene are MNHEY and SVGAGI. The CDR3 extends over 16 amino acids. The V gene end was trimmed by 2 bases and the J gene end by 0 bases; junction bases not matched to a gene: 0. CDR3 amino acids: CASSYGLAANTGELFF. For the CDR3, the DNA is TGTGCCAGCAGTTACGGACTAGCGGCGAACACCGGGGAGCTGTTTTTT.

This clonotype showed up just once. This chain uses TRBV19 with TRBJ1-2; D may be TRBD1 (5 bases). Per germline, CDR1 LNHDA and CDR2 SQIVND (reference sequence). V lost 0 bases and J 7 bases, leaving 15 bases between the germline ends. The CDR3 totals 15 residues. CDR3 coding DNA: TGTGCCAGTAGTATAGATCGGCAGGGTATTACTGGCTACACCTTC. This translates into CASSIDRQGITGYTF.

The chain combines TRBV20-1 with TRBJ2-7; 7 positions match TRBD1. Germline V CDR1 and CDR2: DFQATT, SNEGSKA (reference sequence). This CDR3 spans 12 amino acids. CDR3 residues: CSYDRDNHEQYF. The CDR3 coding sequence is TGCAGCTACGACAGGGATAACCACGAGCAGTACTTC.

The chain carries TRBV6-1 and TRBJ1-3; D is unresolved. V gave up 6 bases and J gave up 0 bases, with 15 bases separating them. Germline assignment: CDR1 MNHNS and CDR2 SASEGT. The CDR3 has 16 amino acids. CDR3 in amino acids: CASSSLPPNSGNTIYF. CDR3 in DNA: TGTGCCAGCAGCTCCCTGCCACCCAACTCTGGAAACACCATATATTTT.

This rearrangement joins TRBV11-3 to TRBJ1-5; D gene unclear. V lost 1 base to trimming and J lost 4 bases, with 8 bases between them. Germline V CDR1 and CDR2: SGHNT, YENEEA. This CDR3 spans 14 amino acids. This CDR3 is CASSLGGPNQPQHF. The CDR3 DNA is TGTGCCAGCAGCTTAGGCGGCCCAAATCAGCCCCAGCATTTT.

The CDR3 sequence is CASSLTQGPNNEQFF. The CDR3 region has the DNA TGTGCCAGCAGCTTAACACAGGGGCCTAACAATGAGCAGTTCTTC. The rearrangement joins TRBV7-3 to TRBJ2-1; TRBD1 aligns across 7 bases. This CDR3 comprises 15 residues. J lost 5 bases, V lost 0 bases, and 4 bases had no gene match. CDR1 is SGHTA, CDR2 FQGTGA, per germline.

CDR3 region: CASKGGGNNQPQHF. The DNA of the CDR3 is TGTGCCAGTAAGGGTGGGGGTAACAATCAGCCCCAGCATTTT. The chain uses TRBV19 and TRBJ1-5; D might be TRBD1 (5 bases). The CDR3 has 14 residues. Germline CDR1 reads LNHDA; CDR2 reads SQIVND (reference sequence). V lost 7 bases to trimming and J lost 3 bases, with 13 bases between them. Based on the CDR3 plus reference TRBV19 and TRBJ1-5, the full variable domain is DGGITQSPKYLFRKEGQNVTLSCEQNLNHDAMYWYRQDPGQGLRLIYYSQIVNDFQKGDIAEGYSVSREKKESFPLTVTSAQKNPTAFYLCASKGGGNNQPQHFGDGTRLSIL.

V usage is TRBV20-1 and J usage is TRBJ2-5, with 9 bases aligning to TRBD2. This CDR3 is built from 15 residues. The V gene's germline CDR1 is DFQATT and CDR2 SNEGSKA (reference sequence). Losses at the gene ends were 0 bases for V and 5 bases for J; bases not matched to a gene: 7. CDR3 sequence reads: CSARDWASGTETQYF. CDR3 sequence (DNA): TGCAGTGCTAGAGATTGGGCTAGCGGGACGGAGACCCAGTACTTC.

This clonotype is a singleton in its sample. Written as DNA, the CDR3 is TGTGCCAGCAGTGATATCCAGGGGTCCTATAATTCACCCCTCCACTTT. This translates into CASSDIQGSYNSPLHF. This rearrangement joins TRBV6-1 to TRBJ1-6; a weak D match, TRBD1 (6 bases). CDR3 length: 16 residues. Germline V gene lookup returns CDR1 MNHNS and CDR2 SASEGT. Trimming pared 3 bases from V and 1 base from J, leaving 10 bases between.

The rearrangement links TRBV25-1 to TRBJ1-2; TRBD1 matches 9 bases. The CDR3 has 11 amino acids. V dropped 8 bases and J dropped 6; count of bases not matched to a gene: 1. Germline V lookup: CDR1 MGHDK, CDR2 SYGVNS. The CDR3 coding sequence is TGTGCCAGCCGGACAGGGGATGGCTACACCTTC. This sequence encodes CASRTGDGYTF.

The CDR3 coding sequence is TGTGCCAGCAGCTTAGCGGGAGAATACAATGAGCAGTTCTTC. Translation: CASSLAGEYNEQFF. The chain has TRBV7-9 and TRBJ2-1, with D maybe TRBD2 (5 bases). Germline CDR1 reads SEHNR; CDR2 reads FQNEAQ (reference sequence). The CDR3 runs 14 residues. Trimming pared 0 bases from V and 4 bases from J, leaving 7 bases between.

The V gene is TRBV2, the J gene TRBJ2-1; perhaps TRBD2 as D (5 bases). This CDR3 is built from 15 residues. V lost 3 bases, J lost 3 bases, and 12 bases lay in between. Germline V gives CDR1 SNHLY, CDR2 FYNNEI. Here the CDR3 DNA reads TGTGCCAGCAGTGACTCGGGGTCGTTCTACAATGAGCAGTTCTTC. Its translation: CASSDSGSFYNEQFF. The full variable domain, rest sourced from reference TRBV2 and TRBJ2-1, is EPEVTQTPSHQVTQMGQEVILRCVPISNHLYFYWYRQILGQKVEFLVSFYNNEISEKSEIFDDQFSVERPDGSNFTLKIRSTKLEDSAMYFCASSDSGSFYNEQFFGPGTRLTVL.

The chain has TRBV11-3 and TRBJ1-1; D is perhaps TRBD1 (5 bases). Germline-derived CDR1 and CDR2 are SGHNT and YENEEA. CDR3 length: 14 amino acids. Trimming shortened V by 5 bases and J by 0 bases, and 10 bases separated the two germline ends. Here the CDR3 reads CASSNYRMNTEAFF. The CDR3 DNA reads as TGTGCCAGCAGCAACTACAGGATGAACACTGAAGCTTTCTTT.

A few counts support this clonotype. This chain connects TRBV6-1 to TRBJ1-2; D perhaps matches TRBD1 (6 bases). The CDR3 is 14 residues long. Trimming stripped 5 bases from V and 4 bases from J, with 14 bases between. CDR1 and CDR2 (germline): MNHNS, SASEGT. CDR3 in DNA: TGTGCCAGCAGTACCAGAGGGGGGTTCTATGGCTACACCTTC. As protein: CASSTRGGFYGYTF.

V and J are TRBV14 and TRBJ1-2; D may be TRBD1 (5 bases). CDR3 length equals 15 residues. CDR1 SGHDN and CDR2 FVKESK come from the germline V gene. Trimming shortened V by 1 base and J by 5 bases, and 14 bases separated the two germline ends. CDR3 loop: CASSQARGLTYGYTF. For the CDR3, the DNA is TGTGCCAGCAGCCAAGCAAGGGGCTTGACATATGGCTACACCTTC.

V usage is TRBV20-1 and J usage is TRBJ2-5; TRBD2 matches 12 bases. CDR1 and CDR2 (germline): DFQATT, SNEGSKA (reference sequence). CDR3 length equals 17 residues. Trimming cost V 0 bases and J 5 bases; bases outside gene matches: 10. DNA of the CDR3: TGCAGTGCTAGAGATCCACTAGCGGGAGGAGTAGGGGAGACCCAGTACTTC. It translates to CSARDPLAGGVGETQYF.

The chain combines TRBV20-1 with TRBJ2-4; possibly TRBD1 or TRBD2 for D (6 bases each). The CDR3 consists of 14 residues. V dropped 7 bases and J dropped 3 bases, with 16 bases sitting between them. Germline-derived CDR1 and CDR2 are DFQATT and SNEGSKA (reference sequence). As DNA, the CDR3 is TGCAGTGTGGGGGGCCTGTTGGGCAAAAACATTCAGTACTTC. Translation: CSVGGLLGKNIQYF.

CDR3 in DNA: TGTGCCAGCAGTGGGGCGAGACAGGGGACCCTCCACTTT. Protein: CASSGARQGTLHF. The rearrangement joins TRBV2 to TRBJ1-6, with 8 bases that match TRBD1. The V gene's germline CDR1 is SNHLY and CDR2 FYNNEI. J gave up 14 bases and V 4 bases, and 7 bases lay outside the gene matches. This CDR3 is built from 13 residues.

This chain connects TRBV20-1 to TRBJ1-5; no reliable D call. Trimming pared 0 bases from V and 0 bases from J, leaving 9 bases between. CDR3 length: 15 residues. CDR1 DFQATT and CDR2 SNEGSKA come from the germline V gene (reference sequence). CDR3 bases: TGCAGTGCTAGAGAAGGAGTAGCTAGCAATCAGCCCCAGCATTTT. Translation: CSAREGVASNQPQHF.

This chain uses TRBV5-3 with TRBJ2-7, with a tentative D call TRBD1 (7 bases). TRBV5-3 is annotated as an ORF whose role is uncertain. V was shortened by 8 bases and J by 4 bases, with 19 bases between the two germline ends. This CDR3 region has 14 residues. Written as DNA, the CDR3 is TGTGCCAGCAGCCAGGGGCCAGGGGGGTACGAGCAGTACTTC. Encoded protein: CASSQGPGGYEQYF.

The V call is TRBV21-1, the J call TRBJ2-3; the tabulated D call, TRBD2, remains unverified against the DNA. TRBV21-1 is recorded as a pseudogene. CDR3 length equals 21 residues. The CDR3 nucleotides read TGTGCCAGCAGCAAAGCCCCGGTTGATAGCGGGAGGGCCGGGTTAACAGATACGCAGTATTTT. This codes for CASSKAPVDSGRAGLTDTQYF.

This sequence joins TRBV20-1 and TRBJ1-5; TRBD1 might be the D (6 bases). V dropped 6 bases and J dropped 5 bases, with 17 bases sitting between them. Germline-derived CDR1 and CDR2 are DFQATT and SNEGSKA (reference sequence). The CDR3 has 14 residues. The chain's CDR3 is CSARRTVPDQPQHF. CDR3 nucleotides: TGCAGTGCCCGAAGGACAGTACCGGATCAGCCCCAGCATTTT.